The rows below give T cell receptor beta chains drawn from one sample of a study of blood T cell repertoires in COVID-19. The protocol was immunoSEQ multiplex PCR, while the TCRdb copy is restricted to in-frame clones and leaves out a portion. The sample includes roughly 80,000 clones, around 86% of them seen just once. The sample consisted of peripheral blood. The origin of the receptors is a woman aged 55-69 years with acute or convalescent COVID-19. The CDR3 runs from the conserved cysteine through the conserved F or W. D genes are given only for firm matches. Clone sizes are given selectively: once, few, many, or a class where the clone is expanded.

-	TRBV7-6	16	once	TRBJ2-2	CASSLGRAGGTGELFF	TGTGCCAGCAGCTTAGGGAGGGCTGGAGGGACCGGGGAGCTGTTTTTT
-	TRBV5-5	15	-	TRBJ1-2	CASSSTGDFFYGYTF	TGTGCCAGCAGCTCGACGGGAGATTTCTTCTATGGCTACACCTTC
-	TRBV19	13	-	TRBJ1-5	CASSILGDQPQHF	TGTGCCAGTAGTATTTTAGGGGATCAGCCCCAGCATTTT
-	TRBV5-3	13	-	TRBJ2-7	CARSLVMGTEQYF	TGTGCCAGAAGCTTGGTCATGGGCACCGAGCAGTACTTC
TRBD1	TRBV9	18	-	TRBJ2-7	CASSVFKTGTEGTYEQYF	TGTGCCAGCAGCGTTTTTAAAACCGGGACAGAAGGAACCTACGAGCAGTACTTC
TRBD1	TRBV10-3	15	once	TRBJ1-2	CAISVGGPLGYGYTF	TGTGCCATCAGTGTAGGGGGCCCTTTGGGCTATGGCTACACCTTC
TRBD1	TRBV2	13	-	TRBJ1-4	CASSSGQGWKLFF	TGTGCCAGCAGTTCCGGACAGGGCTGGAAACTGTTTTTT
-	TRBV2	13	-	TRBJ2-3	CASTGQGFDTQYF	TGTGCCAGCACTGGTCAGGGTTTTGATACGCAGTATTTT
-	TRBV10-3	13	-	TRBJ1-1	CAITVGGTDEAFF	TGTGCCATCACCGTCGGGGGTACGGATGAAGCTTTCTTT
-	TRBV12-3/TRBV12-4	13	-	TRBJ1-5	CASSFQRGQPQHF	TGTGCCAGCAGTTTTCAACGGGGTCAGCCCCAGCATTTT
-	TRBV4-2	16	-	TRBJ2-4	CASSQEGAGPVNIQYF	TGTGCCAGCAGCCAAGAGGGGGCAGGCCCGGTCAACATTCAGTACTTC
-	TRBV9	16	few	TRBJ2-4	CASSPSWPFDKNIQYF	TGTGCCAGCAGCCCCAGTTGGCCCTTTGACAAAAACATTCAGTACTTC
-	TRBV10-3	15	-	TRBJ2-1	CATADGLTLNNEQFF	TGTGCCACCGCGGATGGCCTGACCCTAAACAATGAGCAGTTCTTC
TRBD2	TRBV7-2	15	-	TRBJ2-5	CASSPSGGTTKTQYF	TGTGCCAGCAGCCCAAGCGGGGGCACAACTAAGACCCAGTACTTC
TRBD2	TRBV20-1	13	-	TRBJ2-7	CSASRLAGAGQYF	TGCAGTGCTAGTAGACTAGCGGGAGCGGGGCAGTACTTC
TRBD1	TRBV11-2	15	-	TRBJ2-7	CASSSLGTGIYEQYF	TGTGCCAGCAGCTCGTTGGGGACAGGGATCTACGAGCAGTACTTC
TRBD2	TRBV19	13	-	TRBJ2-1	CASSSGSMDEQFF	TGTGCCAGTAGCAGCGGGAGTATGGATGAGCAGTTCTTC
TRBD2	TRBV2	15	-	TRBJ2-1	CASSGGLALLNEQFF	TGTGCCAGCAGTGGAGGACTAGCGCTTCTCAATGAGCAGTTCTTC
-	TRBV9	17	-	TRBJ2-1	CASSESPLGVRANEQFF	TGTGCCAGCAGCGAGTCTCCCCTAGGCGTAAGAGCGAATGAGCAGTTCTTC
-	TRBV28	14	-	TRBJ1-5	CASSFSGSRQPQHF	TGTGCCAGCAGTTTTAGCGGCTCTCGCCAGCCCCAGCATTTT
-	TRBV19	14	-	TRBJ2-7	CASGRDSLSYEQYF	TGTGCCAGTGGCCGGGACTCCCTCTCCTACGAGCAGTACTTC
TRBD1	TRBV11-2	13	-	TRBJ1-2	CASSLRGQVGYTF	TGTGCCAGCAGCCTAAGGGGGCAGGTTGGCTACACCTTC
-	TRBV2	14	-	TRBJ2-3	CASSPGVVTDTQYF	TGTGCCAGCTCCCCGGGGGTGGTTACAGATACGCAGTATTTT
TRBD1	TRBV5-1	15	-	TRBJ2-5	CASSDGQGRGETQYF	TGCGCCAGCAGCGACGGACAGGGGAGGGGTGAGACCCAGTACTTC
TRBD1	TRBV7-3	13	-	TRBJ1-1	CASSRQGDTEAFF	TGTGCCAGCAGCCGACAGGGGGACACTGAAGCTTTCTTT
TRBD1	TRBV28	13	-	TRBJ2-1	CASRQGGYNEQFF	TGTGCCAGCAGACAGGGGGGCTACAATGAGCAGTTCTTC
-	TRBV28	11	once	TRBJ1-3	CASSLRYTIYF	TGTGCCAGCAGTTTGAGATACACCATATATTTT
-	TRBV28	14	-	TRBJ1-2	CASSSAGAGDGYTF	TGTGCCAGCAGCTCTGCGGGGGCAGGGGACGGCTACACCTTC
TRBD2	TRBV5-4	16	-	TRBJ2-3	CASSVGLAGVSDTQYF	TGTGCCAGCAGCGTGGGACTAGCGGGAGTTTCGGATACGCAGTATTTT
-	TRBV7-9	13	-	TRBJ1-6	CASSEGWNSPLHF	TGTGCCAGCAGCGAGGGATGGAATTCACCCCTCCACTTT
-	TRBV27	15	-	TRBJ2-3	CASSLSAGFTDTQYF	TGTGCCAGCAGTTTATCGGCAGGGTTCACAGATACGCAGTATTTT
TRBD2	TRBV5-4	17	-	TRBJ2-2	CASSFPSGRANTGELFF	TGTGCCAGCAGCTTTCCTTCTGGGAGGGCGAACACCGGGGAGCTGTTTTTT
-	TRBV6-5	13	-	TRBJ2-7	CATLRGNSYEQYF	TGTGCCACCCTAAGGGGGAACTCCTACGAGCAGTACTTC
-	TRBV5-1	16	-	TRBJ1-4	CASSPWGGPQGEKLFF	TGCGCCAGCAGCCCATGGGGGGGTCCCCAGGGTGAAAAACTGTTTTTT
TRBD1	TRBV2	13	-	TRBJ1-2	CASIPGQGDGYTF	TGTGCCAGCATACCGGGACAGGGGGATGGCTACACCTTC
TRBD1	TRBV7-2	15	-	TRBJ1-2	CASSKGQGRDNGYTF	TGTGCCAGCAGCAAGGGACAGGGGCGGGATAATGGCTACACCTTC
-	TRBV28	15	-	TRBJ2-1	CASSLGGVFQNEQFF	TGTGCCAGCAGTTTAGGAGGGGTCTTTCAGAATGAGCAGTTCTTC
TRBD1	TRBV7-6	14	-	TRBJ2-7	CASSPSTGVHEQYF	TGTGCCAGCAGCCCCTCGACAGGGGTCCACGAGCAGTACTTC
-	TRBV6-5	13	-	TRBJ1-1	CASSTPSGDEAFF	TGTGCCAGCAGCACCCCCTCGGGGGATGAAGCTTTCTTT
TRBD1	TRBV28	15	-	TRBJ1-5	CASSSGQGGDQPQHF	TGTGCCAGCAGTTCCGGACAGGGGGGGGATCAGCCCCAGCATTTT
-	TRBV10-3	13	-	TRBJ2-2	CATQGDVTGELFF	TGTGCCACTCAAGGGGATGTCACCGGGGAGCTGTTTTTT
TRBD1	TRBV6-2/TRBV6-3	15	-	TRBJ2-2	CASSRPGTGVGELFF	TGTGCCAGCAGTAGACCCGGGACAGGGGTCGGGGAGCTGTTTTTT
TRBD1	TRBV30	13	once	TRBJ1-1	CAWTGQENTEAFF	TGTGCCTGGACCGGACAGGAGAACACTGAAGCTTTCTTT
-	TRBV28	14	-	TRBJ2-2	CASSYTSPRGELFF	TGTGCCAGCAGTTACACTAGTCCGCGGGGCGAGCTGTTTTTT
TRBD1	TRBV7-9	13	-	TRBJ1-1	CASSLTGVSEAFF	TGTGCCAGCAGCCTAACAGGGGTCTCTGAAGCTTTCTTT
-	TRBV29-1	12	once	TRBJ1-2	CSVDPGTYGYTF	TGCAGCGTTGATCCAGGGACATATGGCTACACCTTC
TRBD1	TRBV2	14	-	TRBJ1-5	CASRGQGGNQPQHF	TGTGCCAGCAGAGGACAGGGGGGCAATCAGCCCCAGCATTTT
-	TRBV15	15	-	TRBJ1-1	CATSTRQPIFTEAFF	TGTGCCACCAGCACCAGACAGCCTATCTTCACTGAAGCTTTCTTT
TRBD2	TRBV6-2/TRBV6-3	15	-	TRBJ2-1	CASSYGGSRRNEQFF	TGTGCCAGCAGTTACGGCGGGAGCAGGCGTAATGAGCAGTTCTTC
TRBD1	TRBV29-1	12	-	TRBJ1-1	CSGDRGNTEAFF	TGCAGCGGGGACAGGGGGAACACTGAAGCTTTCTTT